What follows is one T cell receptor beta chain and its context. The antigen remains undetermined. A junction boundary mismatches the germline segment, possibly from a read error. Amplification of TCR alpha and beta CDR3 regions from RNA used iRepertoire nested multiplex PCR. For one-step reverse transcription and amplification, about 90-450 ng of tissue mRNA or PBMC total RNA was used. Each CDR3 protein gets one entry after TCRdb re-called the multiplex PCR reads with MiXCR. Here the sample spans 100,000 to 150,000 distinct CDR3 sequences, less than 30% being singletons. The record originates from a study of glioma-infiltrating T cells. Study-wide results and limits: Tissue-blood divergence was below expectation in non-neoplastic patients, above in gliomas. Only very few CDR3 sequences appeared in both tissue and blood.

There are 17 residues in the CDR3. Germline values: CDR1 MNHNY, CDR2 SVGAGI (reference sequence). Sample: glioma tissue, nonneoplastic brain tissue, or PBMCs (not recorded which). The origin of this receptor is a human donor with low-grade glioma or glioblastoma, undergoing nonglioma brain surgery, or in good health (not recorded which). The V call is TRBV6-6, the J call TRBJ1-6; D unclear. DNA for the CDR3: TGTGCCAGCAGTGATGGGCAGGCCCGAATTTATAATTCAACCCTCCACTTT. Protein: CASSDGQARIYNSTLHF.